This T cell receptor (beta chain) is drawn from a study of siplizumab effects on memory and regulatory T cells. Study-wide points: Under siplizumab, alloreactive sequences traced to unstimulated CD4+ memory cells were significantly reduced. Naive T cells seemed more diverse than memory cells; they also seemed major alloresponse contributors. Naive or memory phenotype was unassignable for roughly 75-95% of proliferating CD4+ or CD8+ clones. The authors mapped only a minor fraction of alloreactive clones to unstimulated subsets.

Trimming cost V 2 bases and J 8 bases, with 12 bases left between them. From germline, CDR1 is SGHVS and CDR2 FNYEAQ. The CDR3 covers 13 residues. Profiling relied on immunoSEQ multiplex PCR, and the TCRdb table lists in-frame clones only, not all of them. The table records approximately 50,000 clones, over 90% of them present only once. For this clone: The target antigen is unknown.

This TCR came from a human donor in good health. The sequenced sample consisted of CD8+ T cells sorted from blood. The chain recombines TRBV7-6 with TRBJ1-2, with D possibly being TRBD1 (6 bases). The CDR3 DNA follows: TGTGCCAGCAGCTTAACGACAGGCAGGGGCTACACCTTC. This gives the protein CASSLTTGRGYTF.